Presented here are 20 T cell receptor beta chains from one specimen sequenced in a study of response to subunit inactivated influenza vaccine. In TCRdb, the RT-PCR reads were re-called with MiXCR into one record per CDR3 protein. The sample lists about 650,000 distinct CDR3 sequences, about 15% seen once, with roughly 12% in the top ten. The specimen comprised PBMCs from blood, sampled roughly 13 days after vaccination. The origin of the receptors is a man aged 45 to 65 who received an inactivated influenza vaccine.

The chain employs TRBV28 and TRBJ2-2; the D is unclear. CDR1 is MDHEN and CDR2 is SYDVKM in the germline V gene. This CDR3 spans 17 amino acids. V was trimmed by 3 bases and J by 3 bases, leaving 17 bases between them. For the CDR3, the DNA is TGTGCCAGCAGTTTCCCCCTCGATGGCCAGGACACCGGGGAGCTGTTTTTT. This sequence encodes CASSFPLDGQDTGELFF.

The table lists this clonotype with a few counts. This chain connects TRBV9 to TRBJ1-1; maybe TRBD1 (5 bases). V dropped 0 bases and J dropped 10 bases, with 25 bases sitting between them. Germline CDR1 reads SGDLS; CDR2 reads YYNGEE. The CDR3 totals 17 residues. The CDR3 bases are TGTGCCAGCAGCGTAGGAGGTGGACACCTACCCAACTCGGGAGCTTTCTTT. It specifies CASSVGGGHLPNSGAFF.

This clonotype was seen a few times. This chain joins TRBV29-1 and TRBJ2-3; D remains ambiguous. V was pared by 7 bases and J by 7 bases, with 15 bases between. The CDR3 totals 12 residues. In germline, CDR1 is SQVTM, CDR2 ANQGSEA. The CDR3 DNA follows: TGCAGCGCCCGAGAAGGCCATCATACGCAGTATTTT. It yields the protein CSAREGHHTQYF.

The rearrangement links TRBV6-5 to TRBJ2-7; tentative D call: TRBD1 (6 bases). CDR1 and CDR2 (germline): MNHEY, SVGAGI. Trimming cost V 2 bases and J 5 bases, with 19 bases left between them. The CDR3 length is 16 residues. CDR3 nucleotide sequence: TGTGCCAGCAGTTACGGGATCCCCGGCAGGGGCCACGAGCAGTACTTC. It codes for CASSYGIPGRGHEQYF.

The chain is built from TRBV4-3 and TRBJ2-3; 9 bases fit TRBD1. This CDR3 is built from 17 residues. The junction had 9 bases not matched to a gene; V was cut back by 1 base and J by 4 bases. CDR1 and CDR2 (germline): LGHNA, YSLEER. CDR3 sequence: CASSQAPGQGHPDTQYF. The CDR3 DNA reads TGCGCCAGCAGCCAAGCTCCGGGACAGGGCCACCCAGATACGCAGTATTTT.

The CDR3 spells CASSGTSGTGNEQFF. DNA for the CDR3: TGTGCCAGCAGTGGGACTAGCGGAACTGGCAATGAGCAGTTCTTC. The V call is TRBV2, the J call TRBJ2-1; 10 bases are a match to TRBD2. V lost 4 bases and J lost 6; bases outside the gene matches: 6. The CDR3 consists of 15 residues. In germline, CDR1 is SNHLY, CDR2 FYNNEI.

This clonotype was counted only a few times. V usage is TRBV7-8 and J usage is TRBJ2-3, with 7 nucleotides matching TRBD2. V lost 2 bases to trimming and J lost 0 bases; unmatched junction nucleotides: 8. The CDR3 is made up of 17 amino acids. Germline CDR1 and CDR2: SGHVS and FQNEAQ. DNA of the CDR3: TGTGCCAGCAGCTTACTTCTAAGGCGGGGGAGCACAGATACGCAGTATTTT. Its translation: CASSLLLRRGSTDTQYF.

In the case of this clonotype: One end of the junction fails to match germline, which may point to a read error. The J gene is TRBJ2-5, the V gene TRBV19; D is tentatively TRBD1 or TRBD2 (5 bases each). The CDR3 extends over 18 amino acids. From germline, CDR1 is LNHDA and CDR2 SQIVND (reference sequence). This CDR3 reads CASSIGDGSAALQEIQYF. CDR3 sequence (DNA): TGTGCCAGTAGTATAGGGGACGGCTCCGCGGCGCTCCAAGAGATCCAGTACTTC.

In this sample, this clonotype turned up many times. The chain employs TRBV5-1 and TRBJ2-1; no reliable D call. Between the trimmed V and J ends, which lost 3 bases and 7 bases, there was a span of 14 bases. Germline loops: CDR1 SGHRS, CDR2 YFSETQ. This CDR3 comprises 14 residues. CDR3 sequence (DNA): TGCGCCAGCAGCTCTGCGATGTTACGGAATGAGCAGTTCTTC. This gives the protein CASSSAMLRNEQFF.

The CDR3 loop is CASKGLAGLETQYF. Here the CDR3 DNA reads TGTGCCAGCAAAGGACTAGCGGGATTAGAGACCCAGTACTTC. This chain links TRBV2 with TRBJ2-5; 12 nucleotides line up with TRBD2. With 7 bases clipped from V and 4 bases from J, the junction kept 4 bases outside the gene matches. The length of the CDR3 is 14 residues. Germline CDR1 is SNHLY and CDR2 is FYNNEI.

This clonotype was seen a few times. V and J are TRBV28 and TRBJ2-7; D not resolved. Deletions cut 8 bases from V and 0 bases from J, with 17 bases between. The V gene's germline CDR1 is MDHEN and CDR2 SYDVKM. The CDR3 totals 15 residues. The CDR3 DNA reads as TGTGCCAGCGTCAGTTCGCCCTCTAGCTCCTACGAGCAGTACTTC. It translates to CASVSSPSSSYEQYF.

The V gene is TRBV2, the J gene TRBJ2-7, with D unclear. With 6 bases removed from V and 6 bases from J, the gap between germline ends came to 9 bases. This CDR3 contains 11 residues. CDR1 and CDR2 from the germline V gene are SNHLY and FYNNEI. The CDR3 nucleotides are TGTGCCAGCAGGACTTATGGCGAGCAGTACTTC. Translation: CASRTYGEQYF.

The CDR3 DNA sequence: TGTGCCAGCAGCTTGCGGACAGGAGCCAATGAGCAGTTCTTC. Its translation is CASSLRTGANEQFF. The gene calls are TRBV7-9 and TRBJ2-1; 7 bases align to TRBD1. Germline CDR1 reads SEHNR; CDR2 reads FQNEAQ (reference sequence). Trimming at V came to 3 bases and at J to 6 bases, leaving 5 bases not matched to a gene. This CDR3 is built from 14 residues.

In this sample, this clonotype turned up a few times. This chain uses TRBV3-1 with TRBJ1-1; D might be TRBD1 (6 bases). The germline gives CDR1 LGHDT, CDR2 YNNKEL (reference sequence). The V gene lost 0 bases and the J gene lost 5 bases, with 13 bases spanning the gap. CDR3 length: 15 amino acids. The DNA of the CDR3 is TGTGCCAGCAGCCAAGATTTGGGGGGGCCAACTGAAGCTTTCTTT. Translation gives CASSQDLGGPTEAFF. Based on the CDR3 plus reference TRBV3-1 and TRBJ1-1, the full variable domain is DTAVSQTPKYLVTQMGNDKSIKCEQNLGHDTMYWYKQDSKKFLKIMFSYNNKELIINETVPNRFSPKSPDKAHLNLHINSLELGDSAVYFCASSQDLGGPTEAFFGQGTRLTVV.

V usage is TRBV4-2 and J usage is TRBJ1-3; perhaps TRBD1 as D (6 bases). The germline V gene encodes CDR1 LGHNA and CDR2 YNFKEQ. Trimming shortened V by 1 base and J by 2 bases, and 12 bases separated the two germline ends. The CDR3 is 16 amino acids. CDR3 protein: CASSQATGATGNTIYF. CDR3 nucleotides: TGTGCCAGCAGCCAAGCTACGGGGGCAACTGGAAACACCATATATTTT.

This clonotype was counted a few times. The chain has TRBV9 and TRBJ1-5; D is uncertain. The CDR3 contains 13 residues. V was shortened by 0 bases and J by 6 bases, with 7 bases between the two germline ends. Germline V gene sequence: CDR1 SGDLS, CDR2 YYNGEE. The CDR3 region is CASSVGGTQPQHF. The CDR3, as DNA: TGTGCCAGCAGCGTAGGTGGTACTCAGCCCCAGCATTTT.

This clonotype was detected only a few times. V and J are TRBV29-1 and TRBJ2-5; 10 bases line up with TRBD2. From germline, CDR1 is SQVTM and CDR2 ANQGSEA. J gave up 5 bases and V 3 bases, and 6 bases lay outside the gene matches. The CDR3 spans 14 residues. CDR3 nucleotide sequence: TGCAGCGTTGAGCAGCGGGGGGGTACGGAGACCCAGTACTTC. Encoded protein: CSVEQRGGTETQYF.

This clonotype has at least ten counts. The chain uses TRBV10-3 and TRBJ1-5; 9 bases map to TRBD1. The CDR3 spans 14 residues. J gave up 6 bases and V 10 bases, and 10 bases lay outside the gene matches. The germline V gene has CDR1 ENHRY and CDR2 SYGVKD. The CDR3, as DNA: TGTGCCACCCGCCGGGACAGGGACGCTCAGCCCCAGCATTTT. Its protein product is CATRRDRDAQPQHF.

The genes are TRBV27 and TRBJ1-1; perhaps TRBD1 as D (5 bases). Per germline, CDR1 MNHEY and CDR2 SMNVEV (reference sequence). This CDR3 is built from 15 residues. V lost 5 bases and J 4 bases, leaving 17 bases between the germline ends. CDR3 loop: CASSTLSGKATEAFF. The DNA of the CDR3 is TGTGCCAGCAGTACCCTTTCAGGGAAGGCCACTGAAGCTTTCTTT.

The J gene is TRBJ2-7, the V gene TRBV9; 8 nucleotides match TRBD2. V lost 0 bases to trimming and J lost 3 bases; unmatched junction nucleotides: 8. The CDR3 runs 16 residues. CDR1 is SGDLS and CDR2 is YYNGEE in the germline V gene. CDR3 residues: CASSVGFSGEFYEQYF. The CDR3 nucleotides read TGTGCCAGCAGCGTAGGTTTTAGCGGGGAATTCTACGAGCAGTACTTC.